A selection of T cell receptor beta chains follows, all from one sample in a study of blood T cell repertoires in COVID-19. Sequencing used immunoSEQ multiplex PCR; TCRdb keeps in-frame clones, though not all of them. Of hundreds of thousands of clones listed, roughly 80% are singletons. The specimen sequenced was peripheral blood. Receptors originate from a woman aged 45-65 years with active or convalescent COVID-19. Both conserved end residues are part of each CDR3. A D gene is named only where the DNA matches it firmly. Part of the rows lack a size; the others show once, few, many or a class for expanded clones.

v_call,clone_size,d_call,j_call,cdr3_aa,cdr3_nt
TRBV15,few,TRBD1,TRBJ2-7,CATSGDRETYEQYF,TGTGCCACCAGCGGGGACAGAGAAACCTACGAGCAGTACTTC
TRBV12-3/TRBV12-4,NA,NA,TRBJ1-5,CASSLQWQPQHF,TGTGCCAGCAGTTTACAGTGGCAGCCCCAGCATTTT
TRBV5-1,NA,NA,TRBJ2-5,CASSLLAGETQYF,TGCGCCAGCAGCTTGTTGGCGGGGGAGACCCAGTACTTC
TRBV2,NA,TRBD2,TRBJ2-5,CASSGRGETQYF,TGTGCCAGTAGCGGGAGAGGGGAGACCCAGTACTTC
TRBV18,NA,TRBD1,TRBJ1-5,CASSRADRGFNQPQHF,TGTGCCAGCTCACGGGCCGACAGGGGCTTCAATCAGCCCCAGCATTTT
TRBV6-5,NA,TRBD1,TRBJ1-2,CASSPPGQGTYGYTF,TGTGCCAGCAGTCCACCGGGACAGGGGACCTATGGCTACACCTTC
TRBV2,NA,NA,TRBJ1-2,CASHLPRDNYGYTF,TGTGCCAGCCATCTGCCCCGGGATAACTATGGCTACACCTTC
TRBV5-1,NA,TRBD2,TRBJ2-1,CASMGYLSGRVDEQFF,TGCGCCAGCATGGGGTACCTGAGCGGGAGGGTGGATGAGCAGTTCTTC
TRBV20-1,NA,NA,TRBJ1-3,CSASMAGTRNTIYF,TGCAGTGCTAGTATGGCAGGGACACGAAACACCATATATTTT
TRBV16,NA,NA,TRBJ1-3,CASSPHLGGLTTGNTIYF,TGTGCCAGCAGCCCACACTTAGGCGGATTAACCACTGGAAACACCATATATTTT
TRBV10-3,NA,NA,TRBJ2-7,CAISELGQRYEQYF,TGTGCCATCAGTGAACTTGGACAGCGCTACGAGCAGTACTTC
TRBV6-5,few,NA,TRBJ1-5,CASRSNGIGQPQHF,TGTGCCAGCAGATCTAACGGGATCGGACAGCCCCAGCATTTT
TRBV7-3,NA,TRBD2,TRBJ2-2,CASSPGLAGETGELFF,TGTGCCAGCAGCCCCGGACTAGCGGGAGAAACCGGGGAGCTGTTTTTT
TRBV7-2,NA,NA,TRBJ2-1,CASSLALSMPEQFF,TGTGCCAGCAGCTTAGCGCTATCGATGCCTGAGCAGTTCTTC
TRBV7-6,NA,TRBD1,TRBJ2-1,CASSLAGQSRYNEQFF,TGTGCCAGCAGCTTAGCGGGACAGTCGAGGTACAATGAGCAGTTCTTC
TRBV7-9,few,TRBD1,TRBJ1-1,CASKPGTGFIEAFF,TGTGCCTCAAAACCCGGGACAGGGTTTATTGAAGCTTTCTTT
TRBV4-1,NA,TRBD2,TRBJ2-2,CASSVGTSGRAWTGELFF,TGCGCCAGCAGCGTCGGCACTAGCGGGAGGGCCTGGACCGGGGAGCTGTTTTTT
TRBV7-9,many,NA,TRBJ1-2,CASSSDRSNYGYTF,TGTGCCAGCAGTTCCGACAGGTCTAACTATGGCTACACCTTC
TRBV30,NA,NA,TRBJ2-1,CAWKSWLNSYNEQFF,TGTGCCTGGAAGAGTTGGTTAAACTCCTACAATGAGCAGTTCTTC
TRBV19,NA,TRBD2,TRBJ2-7,CATAIAGTAYEQYF,TGTGCCACGGCAATAGCGGGGACGGCCTACGAGCAGTACTTC
TRBV4-1,NA,NA,TRBJ2-1,CASRPTGSPYNEQFF,TGCGCCAGCAGGCCAACAGGATCCCCCTACAATGAGCAGTTCTTC
TRBV7-9,NA,NA,TRBJ2-2,CASSLGSVSTGELFF,TGTGCCAGCAGCTTAGGATCGGTGAGCACCGGGGAGCTGTTTTTT
TRBV2,NA,NA,TRBJ1-3,CASSPESGGNTIYF,TGTGCCAGCAGCCCAGAGTCAGGTGGAAACACCATATATTTT
TRBV18,few,TRBD2,TRBJ2-1,CASSPPIERERYNEQFF,TGTGCCAGCTCACCACCAATCGAGCGGGAGAGATACAATGAGCAGTTCTTC
TRBV24-1,NA,TRBD2,TRBJ2-1,CATSDWTSGRNEQFF,TGTGCCACCAGTGATTGGACTAGCGGGAGGAATGAGCAGTTCTTC
TRBV10-1,NA,NA,TRBJ1-2,CASSDSNVGEYTF,TGCGCCAGCAGTGATTCTAACGTTGGGGAGTACACCTTC
TRBV4-1,NA,TRBD2,TRBJ2-1,CASSQGLGGGPYNEQFF,TGCGCCAGCAGCCAAGGGCTCGGGGGGGGCCCCTACAATGAGCAGTTCTTC